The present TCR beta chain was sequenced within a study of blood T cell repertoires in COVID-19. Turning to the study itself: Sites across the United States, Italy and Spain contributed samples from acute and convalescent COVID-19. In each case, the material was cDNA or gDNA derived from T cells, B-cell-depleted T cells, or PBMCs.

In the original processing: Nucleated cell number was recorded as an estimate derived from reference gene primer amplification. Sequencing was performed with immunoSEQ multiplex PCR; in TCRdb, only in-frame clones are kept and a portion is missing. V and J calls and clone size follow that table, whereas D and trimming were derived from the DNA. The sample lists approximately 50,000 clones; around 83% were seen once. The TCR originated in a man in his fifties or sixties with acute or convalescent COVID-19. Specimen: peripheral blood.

The CDR3 DNA is TGTGCCAGCAGCTTGACAGGGGTCGGGGAGCTGTTTTTT. Translating gives CASSLTGVGELFF. The chain has TRBV5-4 and TRBJ2-2; 7 nucleotides match TRBD1. J lost 7 bases, V lost 1 base, and 1 base had no gene match. Germline V CDR1 and CDR2: SGHNT, YYREEE (reference sequence). This CDR3 has 13 residues.